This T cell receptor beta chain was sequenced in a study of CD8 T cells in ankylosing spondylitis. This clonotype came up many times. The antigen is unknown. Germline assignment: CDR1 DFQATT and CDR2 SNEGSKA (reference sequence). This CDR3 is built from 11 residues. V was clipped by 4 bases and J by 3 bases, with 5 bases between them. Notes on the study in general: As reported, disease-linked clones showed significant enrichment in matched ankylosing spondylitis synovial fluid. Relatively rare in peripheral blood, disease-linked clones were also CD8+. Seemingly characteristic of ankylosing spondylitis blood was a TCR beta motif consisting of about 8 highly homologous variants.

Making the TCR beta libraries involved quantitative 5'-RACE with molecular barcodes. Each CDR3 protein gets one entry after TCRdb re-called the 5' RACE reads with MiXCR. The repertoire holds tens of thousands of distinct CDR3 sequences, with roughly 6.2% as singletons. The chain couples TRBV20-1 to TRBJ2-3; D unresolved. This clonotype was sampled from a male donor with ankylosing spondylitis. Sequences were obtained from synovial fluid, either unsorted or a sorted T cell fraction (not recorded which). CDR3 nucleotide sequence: TGCAGTGCTACCTATACAGATACGCAGTATTTT. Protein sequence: CSATYTDTQYF.